This T cell receptor (beta chain) was retrieved from a study of tumor-infiltrating lymphocytes in primary liver carcinoma. Overall study results and limits: Lower overlap was observed for tumor-adjacent and tumor-blood pairs relative to tumor region pairs.

Blood RNA was derived from unsorted whole blood, and germline DNA was extracted too. A primer matching the constant region was used to make TCR beta cDNA from 450 to 500 ng of total RNA. Three nested multiplex PCR rounds of slightly modified ARM-PCR generated TCR beta libraries. The first two PCR rounds used TRBV1-TRBV30 primers with a Cbeta primer, 10 cycles each. TCRdb called the multiplex PCR reads again in MiXCR, with one record for every CDR3 protein. The sample lists some 320,000 distinct CDR3 sequences; about 62% were seen once. Concerning this clonotype: Its target is unknown. Compared with germline, one end of the junction differs, possibly owing to a read error.

The CDR3 length is 11 residues. Germline V CDR1 and CDR2: SQVTM, ANQGSEA. This clonotype was sampled from a middle-aged man with primary liver carcinoma and hepatitis B virus infection. Sequencing input: peripheral blood. The chain is built from TRBV29-1 and TRBJ1-1, with 7 positions matching TRBD1. CDR3 residues: CCVGAGRGAFF. DNA of the CDR3: TGCTGCGTTGGTGCCGGCAGGGGGGCTTTCTTT.